The 22 T cell receptor beta chains reported below all come from one sample, sequenced in a study of technical replicates of blood from a few donors. Only in-frame clones appear in the TCRdb table, and some are missing; sequencing was by immunoSEQ multiplex PCR. This sample has 50,000 or so clones, with roughly 92% found just once. Material for sequencing was PBMCs. Receptors originate from a human donor in good health. Some clones in this sample may be carry-over from other donors' samples.

This chain links TRBV5-4 with TRBJ2-7, with D maybe TRBD1 (6 bases). From germline, CDR1 is SGHNT and CDR2 YYREEE (reference sequence). CDR3 length: 13 residues. V was cut by 4 bases and J by 10 bases, with 18 bases left in between. The CDR3 sequence is CASSPVGGQRQYF. DNA for the CDR3: TGTGCCAGCAGCCCCGTAGGGGGACAACGACAGTACTTC.

V is TRBV4-3 and J is TRBJ1-2; D perhaps matches TRBD1 (5 bases). Germline V gene sequence: CDR1 LGHNA, CDR2 YSLEER. V was trimmed by 1 base and J by 1 base, leaving 10 bases between them. This CDR3 has 15 amino acids. The CDR3 region is CASSQAGHYNYGYTF. The CDR3 DNA reads TGCGCCAGCAGCCAAGCTGGACACTATAACTATGGCTACACCTTC.

This chain links TRBV4-3 with TRBJ1-5, with D possibly being TRBD1 (5 bases). The CDR3 runs 15 residues. Germline CDR1 is LGHNA and CDR2 is YSLEER. The ends were cut back, 0 bases at V and 7 bases at J, with 13 bases in the middle. The CDR3 region has the DNA TGCGCCAGCAGCCAAGATAATCAGGGATACCAGCCCCAGCATTTT. It codes for CASSQDNQGYQPQHF.

The genes are TRBV11-3 and TRBJ2-5; possibly TRBD2 for D (7 bases). Germline V gene lookup returns CDR1 SGHNT and CDR2 YENEEA. Trimming pared 5 bases from V and 11 bases from J, leaving 21 bases between. The CDR3 length is 14 residues. This CDR3 is CASSQGLAGAPQYF. The CDR3 coding sequence is TGTGCCAGCAGCCAGGGGTTAGCGGGCGCCCCACAGTACTTC.

J is TRBJ2-3 and V is TRBV7-9; 7 positions match TRBD2. CDR1 SEHNR and CDR2 FQNEAQ come from the germline V gene (reference sequence). The CDR3 has 15 residues. V was pared by 4 bases and J by 6 bases, with 10 bases of the junction left unmatched. The CDR3 loop is CASSSGGSRSDTQYF. CDR3 sequence (DNA): TGTGCCAGCAGCTCCGGGGGGTCCCGTTCCGATACGCAGTATTTT.

The CDR3 DNA sequence: TGTGCCAGCAGTAGGGGACTTACCACAGATACGCAGTATTTT. Translating it yields CASSRGLTTDTQYF. The rearrangement uses TRBV6-1 and TRBJ2-3, with D possibly matching TRBD2 (6 bases). The V gene lost 5 bases and the J gene lost 2 bases, with 11 bases spanning the gap. CDR1 and CDR2 (germline): MNHNS, SASEGT. CDR3 size: 14 residues.

The V call is TRBV30, the J call TRBJ2-7; a weak D match, TRBD1 (5 bases). The V and J ends lost 4 bases and 5 bases respectively, with 18 bases between them. CDR3 size: 14 residues. CDR1 GTSNPN and CDR2 SVGIG come from the germline V gene (reference sequence). The CDR3 coding sequence is TGTGCCTGGACCCCGTTGGGGCCCCACGACGAGCAGTACTTC. It yields the protein CAWTPLGPHDEQYF.

This rearrangement joins TRBV7-9 to TRBJ1-6; TRBD1 agrees at 9 bases. Germline V lookup: CDR1 SEHNR, CDR2 FQNEAQ (reference sequence). The V segment lost 4 bases and the J segment 11 bases; nucleotides outside the gene matches: 6. This CDR3 has 14 residues. The DNA of the CDR3 is TGTGCCAGCAGCTCGGGACAGGGTATTCCACCCCTCCACTTT. Encoded protein: CASSSGQGIPPLHF.

V and J are TRBV2 and TRBJ1-1, with D perhaps matching TRBD1 (5 bases). Germline V lookup: CDR1 SNHLY, CDR2 FYNNEI. The CDR3 sequence is 13 residues long. The V end lost 3 bases, the J end lost 7 bases, and 12 bases lay between the germline ends. The CDR3 sequence: CASSDRYGGEAFF. The CDR3 region has the DNA TGTGCCAGCAGTGACAGGTACGGGGGTGAAGCTTTCTTT.

V is TRBV27 and J is TRBJ2-5; TRBD2 is a possible D gene (6 bases). The V end was cut by 6 bases, the J end by 6 bases, with 11 bases between. CDR3 length: 12 residues. Per germline, CDR1 MNHEY and CDR2 SMNVEV (reference sequence). The CDR3 region has the DNA TGTGCCAGCAGGGAGGGAGGAAAGACCCAGTACTTC. Protein: CASREGGKTQYF.

For the CDR3, the DNA is TGCGCCAGCAGTGCTAGCGGTAGCACAGATACGCAGTATTTT. Amino acid sequence: CASSASGSTDTQYF. V gene TRBV5-1 combines with J gene TRBJ2-3; 7 nucleotides agree with TRBD2. V lost 5 bases, J lost 0 bases, and 3 bases stayed unmatched. This CDR3 has 14 amino acids. Per germline, CDR1 SGHRS and CDR2 YFSETQ. Complete variable domain (other parts from reference TRBV5-1 and TRBJ2-3): KAGVTQTPRYLIKTRGQQVTLSCSPISGHRSVSWYQQTPGQGLQFLFEYFSETQRNKGNFPGRFSGRQFSNSRSEMNVSTLELGDSALYLCASSASGSTDTQYFGPGTRLTVL.

The CDR3 is CASSLSGRIRNEQFF. The CDR3 bases are TGTGCCAGCAGTTTATCCGGGAGGATTAGGAATGAGCAGTTCTTC. The chain is built from TRBV27 and TRBJ2-1; 7 nucleotides agree with TRBD2. The length of the CDR3 is 15 residues. CDR1 is MNHEY, CDR2 SMNVEV, per germline (reference sequence). Losses at the gene ends were 0 bases for V and 7 bases for J; bases not matched to a gene: 6.

This chain connects TRBV7-6 to TRBJ1-1; 7 positions agree with TRBD1. The CDR3 runs 17 residues. V lost 2 bases and J lost 3; bases outside the gene matches: 12. Per the germline V gene, CDR1 is SGHVS and CDR2 is FNYEAQ. The CDR3 sequence: CASSLRGRSRGDTEAFF. CDR3 nucleotides: TGTGCCAGCAGCTTAAGGGGACGCAGCAGGGGGGACACTGAAGCTTTCTTT.

This clone was seen only a few times. The chain couples TRBV9 to TRBJ2-3, with 11 bases lining up with TRBD2. With 3 bases clipped from V and 0 bases from J, the junction kept 15 bases outside the gene matches. There are 20 residues in the CDR3. Germline lookup yields CDR1 SGDLS and CDR2 YYNGEE. The CDR3 is CASSAGLAGRHAQSTDTQYF. CDR3 nucleotides: TGTGCCAGCAGCGCTGGACTAGCGGGCCGACATGCCCAGAGCACAGATACGCAGTATTTT. Full variable domain (remainder filled in from reference TRBV9 and TRBJ2-3): DSGVTQTPKHLITATGQRVTLRCSPRSGDLSVYWYQQSLDQGLQFLIQYYNGEERAKGNILERFSAQQFPDLHSELNLSSLELGDSALYFCASSAGLAGRHAQSTDTQYFGPGTRLTVL.

This clone was found once. The rearrangement uses TRBV4-1 and TRBJ2-7, with 9 bases that match TRBD1. J gave up 3 bases and V 3 bases, and 3 bases lay outside the gene matches. Per the germline V gene, CDR1 is MGHRA and CDR2 is YSYEKL. The CDR3 is 14 amino acids. The CDR3 spells CASSQGTGNYEQYF. CDR3 bases: TGCGCCAGCAGCCAGGGGACAGGGAACTACGAGCAGTACTTC.

The gene calls are TRBV30 and TRBJ2-7, with D hard to call. Germline values: CDR1 GTSNPN, CDR2 SVGIG (reference sequence). The CDR3 totals 12 residues. The V gene lost 8 bases and the J gene lost 0 bases, with 11 bases spanning the gap. The chain's CDR3 is CAASDFSYEQYF. CDR3 nucleotides: TGTGCCGCGTCCGACTTCTCCTACGAGCAGTACTTC.

This clone was detected only a few times. The CDR3 sequence is CASSQGTSGRVADTQYF. In DNA, the CDR3 is TGTGCCAGCAGCCAAGGGACTAGCGGGAGGGTTGCGGATACGCAGTATTTT. The J gene is TRBJ2-3, the V gene TRBV5-8; 16 positions match TRBD2. CDR3 length equals 17 residues. Germline V CDR1 and CDR2: SGHTS, YDEGEE. V gave up 4 bases and J gave up 6 bases; unmatched junction bases: 8.

The chain couples TRBV5-8 to TRBJ1-2; D perhaps matches TRBD1 (6 bases). The germline gives CDR1 SGHTS, CDR2 YDEGEE. The V end lost 2 bases, the J end lost 8 bases, and 16 bases lay between the germline ends. The CDR3 covers 14 residues. The CDR3: CASSFTGNGWGYTF. The CDR3 bases are TGTGCCAGCAGCTTTACAGGGAATGGATGGGGCTACACCTTC.

The CDR3 DNA sequence: TGTGCCAGTAGTGTACGAGGGACAGGGTTGTCGGAACTGTTTTTT. As protein: CASSVRGTGLSELFF. The chain couples TRBV19 to TRBJ1-4; TRBD1 agrees at 9 bases. The trim removed 5 bases at V and 12 bases at J, leaving 13 bases unmatched. CDR1 is LNHDA, CDR2 SQIVND, per germline (reference sequence). This CDR3 is built from 15 residues.

The V call is TRBV7-9, the J call TRBJ1-4; TRBD1 agrees at 9 bases. Germline V gene sequence: CDR1 SEHNR, CDR2 FQNEAQ (reference sequence). After removal of 2 bases from V and 4 bases from J, the junction contained 2 bases not matched to a gene. CDR3 length equals 15 residues. CDR3 region: CASSLRQGGNEKLFF. The CDR3 DNA is TGTGCCAGCAGCTTAAGACAGGGGGGTAATGAAAAACTGTTTTTT.

The rearrangement joins TRBV4-3 to TRBJ2-2, with D possibly TRBD1 on 6 matching bases. Deletions cut 0 bases from V and 3 bases from J, with 14 bases between. The CDR3 sequence is 17 residues long. Germline values: CDR1 LGHNA, CDR2 YSLEER. The CDR3 protein is CASSQEPRGDDTGELFF. The CDR3 nucleotides read TGCGCCAGCAGCCAAGAACCCAGGGGCGACGACACCGGGGAGCTGTTTTTT.

This rearrangement joins TRBV9 to TRBJ2-3, with TRBD2 as a possible D gene (6 bases). CDR3 length: 15 amino acids. Trimming shortened V by 0 bases and J by 3 bases, and 11 bases separated the two germline ends. Germline values: CDR1 SGDLS, CDR2 YYNGEE. The CDR3: CASSVGASATDTQYF. CDR3 sequence (DNA): TGTGCCAGCAGCGTAGGGGCTAGCGCTACAGATACGCAGTATTTT.